This T cell receptor beta chain derives from a study of lymphopenia after photon versus proton radiotherapy. Sequencing was performed with immunoSEQ multiplex PCR; in TCRdb, only in-frame clones are kept and a portion is missing. The table has about 25,000 clones, about 91% seen once. This clone is large in the sample. Its antigen is undetermined. V was trimmed by 6 bases and J by 3 bases, leaving 12 bases between them. Germline lookup yields CDR1 MNHEY and CDR2 SMNVEV (reference sequence). This CDR3 contains 13 residues. Study results and caveats: Better survival with proton therapy was suggested as possible, not demonstrated. After the lymphocyte nadir, photon-treated repertoires showed oligoclonal expansion, especially of CD8+ Temra cells. Proton therapy kept repertoires fairly stable, unlike photons, which gained effector/memory cells. Larger post-nadir TCR diversity loss correlated inversely with survival in deceased patients.

This sample comprised peripheral blood, obtained from a patient treated with photon-based radiotherapy. The receptor comes from a man over 45 with gastric cancer. The chain recombines TRBV27 with TRBJ2-7; D tentatively reads TRBD1 or TRBD2 (6 bases each). For the CDR3, the DNA is TGTGCCAGCAGGGCGGGACACCTCTACGAGCAGTACTTC. Translating gives CASRAGHLYEQYF.